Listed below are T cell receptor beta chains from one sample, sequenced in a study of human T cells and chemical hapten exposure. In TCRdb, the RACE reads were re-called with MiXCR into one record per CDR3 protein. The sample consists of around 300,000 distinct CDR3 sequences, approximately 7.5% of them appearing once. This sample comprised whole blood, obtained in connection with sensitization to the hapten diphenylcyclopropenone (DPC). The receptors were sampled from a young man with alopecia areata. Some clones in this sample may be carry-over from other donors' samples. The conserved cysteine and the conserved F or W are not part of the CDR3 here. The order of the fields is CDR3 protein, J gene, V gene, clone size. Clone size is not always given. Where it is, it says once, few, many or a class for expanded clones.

ASSQDQADYNEQF,TRBJ2-1,TRBV4-2,many
ASSLGRGAGELF,TRBJ2-2,TRBV11-3,.
ASSPPGADTQY,TRBJ2-3,TRBV7-8,few
ASSQDPGIPPQH,TRBJ1-5,TRBV4-3,.
ASSQGVSGGRFSNTGELF,TRBJ2-2,TRBV4-3,few
AAQRVEAGAYEQY,TRBJ2-7,TRBV28,many
ASSYSRLSNTEAF,TRBJ1-1,TRBV6-2/TRBV6-3,few
ASSTPDLVKRLQETQY,TRBJ2-5,TRBV4-1,many
ASSVAADTSTDTQY,TRBJ2-3,TRBV9,.
ASSQDTVLSGFSYNEQF,TRBJ2-1,TRBV4-3,many
ATSRDRGSGNTIY,TRBJ1-3,TRBV15,.
ASSFPRDTGLANTGELF,TRBJ2-2,TRBV7-9,.
ASSLALEPYEQY,TRBJ2-7,TRBV7-9,many
ATSRGGQFQETQY,TRBJ2-5,TRBV15,.
ASSVTGQGAVTGELF,TRBJ2-2,TRBV9,.
ASSRAGQGGGYT,TRBJ1-2,TRBV4-3,.
ASSSNRGLYNEQF,TRBJ2-1,TRBV11-2,few
ASSYPNPTGRISGYT,TRBJ1-2,TRBV6-6,few
ASSLGGGVGDTQY,TRBJ2-3,TRBV12-3/TRBV12-4,few
ASVTMGNQETQY,TRBJ2-5,TRBV6-2/TRBV6-3,few
ASSLAEPGGHNTEAF,TRBJ1-1,TRBV7-6,.
SVEPGSGELF,TRBJ2-2,TRBV29-1,few
ASSTRLGSGANVLT,TRBJ2-6,TRBV11-2,.
SVGSAGSYEQY,TRBJ2-7,TRBV29-1,few
ASSNDRFDGYT,TRBJ1-2,TRBV7-2,many
ASSQTLAGGPIEQF,TRBJ2-1,TRBV4-1,many
ASSPQPYSNQPQH,TRBJ1-5,TRBV7-2,.
ASSNPPLQRGGTEAF,TRBJ1-1,TRBV6-2/TRBV6-3,many
ASSPRQDANTEAF,TRBJ1-1,TRBV3-1,few
ASSFTANTEAF,TRBJ1-1,TRBV6-1,many
ASSKLSGDTQY,TRBJ2-3,TRBV6-6,.
ASEGSSRGNEQF,TRBJ2-1,TRBV6-2/TRBV6-3,.
ASSLGGMSLGTDTQY,TRBJ2-3,TRBV27,few
ASRTEGAGEQY,TRBJ2-7,TRBV12-3/TRBV12-4,few
ASSPSGRSQELF,TRBJ2-2,TRBV7-2,.
ASRPGAGNTIY,TRBJ1-3,TRBV12-3/TRBV12-4,many
ASSELGGDHQPQH,TRBJ1-5,TRBV25-1,many
ASSFPRQGRHTEAF,TRBJ1-1,TRBV7-9,few
ASSSSRQGSSPLH,TRBJ1-6,TRBV7-2,many
ASSDGTGDPNEQF,TRBJ2-1,TRBV6-4,.
SVATDRGRGSPLH,TRBJ1-6,TRBV29-1,.
ASSKNTGQGEKLF,TRBJ1-4,TRBV5-1,many
SARDHLQGGGEKLF,TRBJ1-4,TRBV20-1,.
ASSSGEGTDTQY,TRBJ2-3,TRBV7-9,many
ASRARGTGELF,TRBJ2-2,TRBV4-2,few
ASSPMGDRTTGELF,TRBJ2-2,TRBV5-1,.
ASSPKSAQGQGDEQF,TRBJ2-1,TRBV3-1,.
SVRQGASDEQY,TRBJ2-7,TRBV29-1,.
SAPGSEEDTQY,TRBJ2-3,TRBV29-1,few